Each of the 24 T cell receptor beta chains below was sequenced from the same sample in a study of blood T cell repertoires in COVID-19. Clones were sequenced by immunoSEQ multiplex PCR, and TCRdb holds only the in-frame ones, with some missing. The sample has some 100,000 clones, around 90% seen once. Material: peripheral blood. The receptors originated from a human donor in a cohort sampled during active COVID-19.

A word on this clone: Other DNA sequences from this sample encode an identical CDR3 as well. The rearrangement uses TRBV6-5 and TRBJ2-7; TRBD1 agrees at 7 bases. The junction had 4 bases not matched to a gene; V was cut back by 6 bases and J by 2 bases. The CDR3 is made up of 13 amino acids. From germline, CDR1 is MNHEY and CDR2 SVGAGI. The CDR3 reads CASSRTGTYEQYF. CDR3 sequence (DNA): TGTGCCAGCAGCCGGACAGGTACCTACGAGCAGTACTTC.

The rearrangement links TRBV19 to TRBJ2-7; tentative D call: TRBD2 (6 bases). The V and J ends lost 6 bases and 2 bases respectively, with 14 bases between them. The CDR3 extends over 14 amino acids. Germline lookup yields CDR1 LNHDA and CDR2 SQIVND (reference sequence). Written as DNA, the CDR3 is TGTGCCAGTAGCTCCGGACTACCAGCCTACGAGCAGTACTTC. This codes for CASSSGLPAYEQYF.

The gene calls are TRBV11-3 and TRBJ2-7, with D possibly TRBD1 on 5 matching bases. The CDR3 has 15 amino acids. Deletions cut 5 bases from V and 2 bases from J, with 16 bases between. The V gene's germline CDR1 is SGHNT and CDR2 YENEEA. The chain's CDR3 is CASSPRGRGTYEQYF. DNA of the CDR3: TGTGCCAGCAGCCCTAGGGGTAGGGGTACCTACGAGCAGTACTTC.

This clone was counted a few times. The chain carries TRBV11-2 and TRBJ2-1; the D gene is possibly TRBD2 (5 bases). CDR1 SGHAT and CDR2 FQNNGV come from the germline V gene. The V and J ends lost 2 bases and 3 bases respectively, with 8 bases between them. This CDR3 spans 14 amino acids. Here the CDR3 reads CASSLTRDYNEQFF. The CDR3 DNA sequence: TGTGCCAGCAGCTTAACTAGAGACTACAATGAGCAGTTCTTC.

This clone was recorded only once. The chain employs TRBV7-8 and TRBJ2-2, with TRBD2 identical over 13 bases. With 1 base clipped from V and 0 bases from J, the junction kept 2 bases outside the gene matches. CDR1 SGHVS and CDR2 FQNEAQ come from the germline V gene. This CDR3 has 18 residues. The CDR3 nucleotides read TGTGCCAGCAGCTTAGGGACTAGCGGGGGAGCGAACACCGGGGAGCTGTTTTTT. Translating it yields CASSLGTSGGANTGELFF.

The rearrangement joins TRBV5-1 to TRBJ2-2; D is unclear. V gave up 0 bases and J gave up 9 bases, with 12 bases separating them. Germline V gene sequence: CDR1 SGHRS, CDR2 YFSETQ. The CDR3 length is 14 residues. The CDR3, as DNA: TGCGCCAGCAGCTTGGTTAGCCACGTAAGGGAGCTGTTTTTT. The encoded protein is CASSLVSHVRELFF.

This chain joins TRBV6-6 and TRBJ1-5; D call uncertain. V was cut by 3 bases and J by 0 bases, with 9 bases left in between. This CDR3 has 15 residues. Germline CDR1 reads MNHNY; CDR2 reads SVGAGI (reference sequence). DNA for the CDR3: TGTGCCAGCAGTTATAAGGCGGATAGCAATCAGCCCCAGCATTTT. Protein: CASSYKADSNQPQHF.

The CDR3 nucleotides are TGTGCCAGCAGCTTGAGGGTCAGGGGGGCCTCCTACGAGCAGTACTTC. Its protein is CASSLRVRGASYEQYF. V and J are TRBV5-6 and TRBJ2-7; D is possibly TRBD1 (7 bases). Trimming took 1 base from V and 0 from J, leaving 14 bases between them. There are 16 residues in the CDR3. Germline lookup yields CDR1 SGHDT and CDR2 YYEEEE.

In its sample, this clone was seen a few times. This rearrangement joins TRBV5-8 to TRBJ1-5; 9 bases are shared with TRBD1. This CDR3 is 15 amino acids long. V lost 6 bases and J lost 7; bases outside the gene matches: 11. CDR1 SGHTS and CDR2 YDEGEE come from the germline V gene. CDR3 amino acids: CASTDYRGRPQPQHF. The CDR3 nucleotides are TGTGCCAGCACCGACTACAGGGGGCGCCCCCAGCCCCAGCATTTT.

This chain uses TRBV11-1 with TRBJ2-1, with TRBD1 matching 7 bases. Looked up from germline, CDR1 is SGHAT and CDR2 is FQDESV (reference sequence). The CDR3 totals 15 residues. V gave up 2 bases and J gave up 3 bases; unmatched junction bases: 4. The CDR3 sequence is CASSLTTGDYNEQFF. Here the CDR3 DNA reads TGTGCCAGCAGCTTAACAACAGGGGACTACAATGAGCAGTTCTTC.

The V and J genes are TRBV12-3 or TRBV12-4 and TRBJ2-2; the D gene is possibly TRBD2 (5 bases). The CDR3 runs to 12 residues. The germline V and J ends were trimmed by 7 bases and 4 bases, with 7 bases remaining between them. Written as DNA, the CDR3 is TGTGCCAGCACCGGAGGCACCGGGGAGCTGTTTTTT. Protein product: CASTGGTGELFF.

This chain connects TRBV6-5 to TRBJ1-2; possible D gene TRBD1, 6 bases. Germline values: CDR1 MNHEY, CDR2 SVGAGI. The CDR3 has 14 residues. The V end was cut by 7 bases, the J end by 1 base, with 13 bases between. In nucleotides, the CDR3 is TGTGCCAGCATTCTTGACAGGAATAACTATGGCTACACCTTC. Translated: CASILDRNNYGYTF.

J is TRBJ2-7 and V is TRBV2; 9 bases match TRBD2. V gave up 8 bases and J gave up 2 bases; unmatched junction bases: 7. The CDR3 sequence is 14 residues long. The V gene's germline CDR1 is SNHLY and CDR2 FYNNEI. The CDR3 nucleotides read TGTGCCAGCGAGAGGACTAGCGTCACCTACGAGCAGTACTTC. This translates into CASERTSVTYEQYF. The full variable domain, rest sourced from reference TRBV2 and TRBJ2-7, is EPEVTQTPSHQVTQMGQEVILRCVPISNHLYFYWYRQILGQKVEFLVSFYNNEISEKSEIFDDQFSVERPDGSNFTLKIRSTKLEDSAMYFCASERTSVTYEQYFGPGTRLTVT.

V usage is TRBV19 and J usage is TRBJ1-5; 11 bases fit TRBD1. Unmatched junction bases numbered 8, after V lost 10 bases and J lost 6 bases. The CDR3 covers 14 residues. Germline V gene lookup returns CDR1 LNHDA and CDR2 SQIVND (reference sequence). The chain's CDR3 is CATSRDRGIQPQHF. CDR3 sequence (DNA): TGTGCCACTTCCCGGGACAGGGGGATTCAGCCCCAGCATTTT.

The rearrangement links TRBV18 to TRBJ2-7, with TRBD2 as a possible D gene (5 bases). The CDR3 spans 16 residues. V lost 6 bases and J 2 bases, leaving 20 bases between the germline ends. The germline V gene has CDR1 KGHSH and CDR2 LQKENI. The CDR3 DNA reads as TGTGCCAGCTCCCCCACCCCAGCGGAAAGCACCTACGAGCAGTACTTC. It specifies CASSPTPAESTYEQYF.

The gene calls are TRBV6-6 and TRBJ1-2; D gene unclear. The V gene lost 2 bases and the J gene lost 3 bases, with 13 bases spanning the gap. Germline V gives CDR1 MNHNY, CDR2 SVGAGI (reference sequence). The CDR3 length is 15 residues. CDR3 sequence: CASSYVQVVDYGYTF. The CDR3 nucleotides are TGTGCCAGCAGTTACGTTCAGGTTGTGGACTATGGCTACACCTTC.

The chain has TRBV29-1 and TRBJ2-7; TRBD1 is a possible D gene (5 bases). The V gene's germline CDR1 is SQVTM and CDR2 ANQGSEA. Trimming removed 5 bases from V and 3 bases from J, with 8 bases in between. The CDR3 loop spans 11 amino acids. CDR3 DNA: TGCAGCGTTCTGACAGTCTACGAGCAGTACTTC. It translates to CSVLTVYEQYF.

This sequence joins TRBV30 and TRBJ2-1; 7 bases agree with TRBD2. Germline CDR1 GTSNPN, CDR2 SVGIG (reference sequence). The V and J ends lost 4 bases and 7 bases, in that order; junction bases with no gene match: 10. The CDR3 runs 14 residues. The CDR3 DNA follows: TGTGCCTGGACCAGGTTGGGGGGGGTTAATGAGCAGTTCTTC. This sequence encodes CAWTRLGGVNEQFF.

The chain joins TRBV6-5 to TRBJ1-2; D is unresolved. Germline CDR1 and CDR2: MNHEY and SVGAGI. V lost 3 bases, J lost 0 bases, and 14 bases lay in between. The CDR3 is 16 residues long. The DNA of the CDR3 is TGTGCCAGCAGTTATCACAGCTCCGCTCCTAACTATGGCTACACCTTC. It yields the protein CASSYHSSAPNYGYTF.

The V gene is TRBV4-1, the J gene TRBJ2-7, with D possibly matching TRBD1 (6 bases). The CDR3 has 13 residues. Trimming removed 9 bases from V and 3 bases from J, with 15 bases in between. CDR1 is MGHRA, CDR2 YSYEKL, per germline. CDR3 sequence: CASSYQGYYEQYF. In DNA form, the CDR3 reads TGCGCCAGTAGCTACCAGGGGTACTACGAGCAGTACTTC.

The genes are TRBV4-2 and TRBJ1-6; D is uncertain. Germline V gives CDR1 LGHNA, CDR2 YNFKEQ. The CDR3 spans 14 residues. V shed 3 bases and J shed 7 bases, with 10 bases lying between them. CDR3 protein: CASSQPRKNSPLHF. CDR3 nucleotides: TGTGCCAGCAGCCAGCCCAGGAAGAATTCACCCCTCCACTTT.

The chain couples TRBV10-2 to TRBJ2-7; 12 nucleotides align to TRBD2. Germline trimming cut 7 bases from V and 0 bases from J; bases unmatched to any gene: 4. Per the germline V gene, CDR1 is WSHSY and CDR2 is SAAADI. The CDR3 consists of 15 residues. CDR3 nucleotides: TGCGCCAGCAAAACTAGCGGGGGGAGCTCCTACGAGCAGTACTTC. Protein: CASKTSGGSSYEQYF.

The chain joins TRBV6-4 to TRBJ1-1; no clear D gene. CDR3 length: 13 residues. CDR1 and CDR2 from the germline V gene are MRHNA and SNTAGT. Trimming removed 4 bases from V and 1 base from J, with 7 bases in between. This CDR3 is CASSVSSNTEAFF. The DNA of the CDR3 is TGTGCCAGCAGTGTATCGTCGAACACTGAAGCTTTCTTT.

V is TRBV4-1 and J is TRBJ1-1; D possibly corresponds to TRBD1 (6 bases). The CDR3 covers 16 residues. The V end lost 4 bases, the J end lost 4 bases, and 19 bases lay between the germline ends. Germline V lookup: CDR1 MGHRA, CDR2 YSYEKL. CDR3 amino acids: CASSLRDKGSLTEAFF. CDR3 nucleotides: TGCGCCAGCAGCCTAAGGGACAAGGGATCTCTCACTGAAGCTTTCTTT.